The 19 T cell receptor beta chains reported below all come from one sample, sequenced in a study of early T cells in non-severe SARS-CoV-2 infection (dated by TCRdb to the early 2020s). The library was prepared using 5' RACE. The sequencer listed for this sample is NextSeq 500. TCRdb reprocessed the public reads (quality trimming at Q25 with fastp, clone calling with MiXCR) and kept in-frame beta chains. Identical CDR3 proteins give one entry, which carries the most common genes and DNA. The sample table contains 35,000 to 45,000 distinct CDR3 sequences; only one count was recorded for roughly 5.4% of them. Over 6% of the sample is taken by the ten largest. The starting material was whole blood, obtained at baseline. These receptor sequences come from an adult who was a healthcare worker with PCR-confirmed SARS-CoV-2 infection or an uninfected control (not recorded which).

This clonotype is classed as medium-sized. This chain links TRBV7-2 with TRBJ1-1; tentatively, D is TRBD1 (6 bases). This CDR3 is 14 amino acids long. V was cut by 0 bases and J by 4 bases, with 9 bases left in between. From germline, CDR1 is SGHTA and CDR2 FQGNSA. DNA of the CDR3: TGTGCCAGCAGCTTAGCTGGACAGTTCACTGAAGCTTTCTTT. Its translation is CASSLAGQFTEAFF.

This clonotype was counted at least ten times. The chain joins TRBV29-1 to TRBJ2-1, with 11 positions matching TRBD2. V trimming: 5 bases; J trimming: 6 bases; junction bases outside the gene matches: 15. Germline V gives CDR1 SQVTM, CDR2 ANQGSEA. CDR3 size: 17 residues. CDR3 region: CSVTLGLAGGPPNEQFF. CDR3 sequence (DNA): TGCAGCGTTACCCTAGGGCTAGCGGGAGGCCCACCCAATGAGCAGTTCTTC.

In its sample, this clonotype was seen many times. V is TRBV12-3 or TRBV12-4 and J is TRBJ2-1; 11 positions agree with TRBD2. The CDR3 consists of 19 residues. With 3 bases clipped from V and 5 bases from J, the junction kept 15 bases outside the gene matches. CDR3 DNA: TGTGCCAGCAGTTTTATGTTAAGTAGCGGGAGGGCCGGAAACAATGAGCAGTTCTTC. The encoded protein is CASSFMLSSGRAGNNEQFF.

This clonotype was seen many times. This chain joins TRBV7-2 and TRBJ2-5; no reliable D call. V lost 5 bases and J 1 base, leaving 5 bases between the germline ends. The CDR3 has 12 amino acids. Germline lookup yields CDR1 SGHTA and CDR2 FQGNSA. The CDR3 protein is CASSEFQETQYF. The CDR3 nucleotides are TGTGCCAGCAGCGAATTCCAAGAGACCCAGTACTTC.

This clonotype appeared many times. One junction end does not reproduce the germline sequence, and a read error may be involved. This chain joins TRBV6-2 or TRBV6-3 and TRBJ2-3; a possible D gene is TRBD2 (6 bases). This CDR3 has 15 amino acids. The germline gives CDR1 MNHEY, CDR2 SVGEGT. The CDR3 DNA sequence: TGTGCTAGCAGTTACAAGGGACTTGACACAGATACGCAGTATTTT. This translates into CASSYKGLDTDTQYF.

This clonotype was observed many times. This chain connects TRBV2 to TRBJ2-1; D possibly corresponds to TRBD2 (5 bases). This CDR3 is 15 amino acids long. The germline V and J ends were trimmed by 7 bases and 7 bases, with 20 bases remaining between them. Germline V gene lookup returns CDR1 SNHLY and CDR2 FYNNEI. The CDR3 DNA sequence: TGTGCCAGCATCCTTGAGGGAGCCAGTCGAAATGAGCAGTTCTTC. This codes for CASILEGASRNEQFF.

This clonotype was counted a few times. V gene TRBV6-2 or TRBV6-3 combines with J gene TRBJ2-2; TRBD1 aligns across 7 bases. The CDR3 covers 13 residues. V gave up 8 bases and J gave up 6 bases; unmatched junction bases: 6. The germline V gene encodes CDR1 MNHEY and CDR2 SVGEGT. The CDR3 DNA reads as TGTGCCAGCGCGAGACAGGGACCCGGGGAGCTGTTTTTT. The encoded protein is CASARQGPGELFF.

This clonotype has at least ten counts. The genes are TRBV6-6 and TRBJ1-6; no reliable D call. The CDR3 runs to 11 residues. Germline-derived CDR1 and CDR2 are MNHNY and SVGAGI (reference sequence). The germline V and J ends were trimmed by 8 bases and 10 bases, with 9 bases remaining between them. As DNA, the CDR3 is TGTGCCAGCGGGGTTGGCTCACCCCTCCACTTT. Protein sequence: CASGVGSPLHF.

The chain joins TRBV18 to TRBJ2-3, with 9 bases that match TRBD1. The CDR3 is made up of 15 amino acids. Germline lookup yields CDR1 KGHSH and CDR2 LQKENI. J was trimmed by 6 bases and V by 1 base; bases with no gene match: 5. CDR3 loop: CASSPRDRDVDTQYF. In DNA, the CDR3 is TGTGCCAGCTCACCACGGGACAGGGATGTCGATACGCAGTATTTT.

This clonotype was detected many times. The chain uses TRBV27 and TRBJ2-3; 12 bases are a match to TRBD2. The length of the CDR3 is 17 residues. The V segment lost 5 bases and the J segment 4 bases; nucleotides outside the gene matches: 10. The germline CDR1 and CDR2 sequences are MNHEY and SMNVEV (reference sequence). The CDR3 is CASSDRGLAGWADTQYF. The CDR3 nucleotides are TGTGCCAGCAGTGACCGAGGACTAGCGGGATGGGCAGATACGCAGTATTTT.

This clonotype was observed many times. V usage is TRBV21-1 and J usage is TRBJ2-7; the D call TRBD2 from the table was never checked on the DNA. TRBV21-1 is flagged as a pseudogene. The CDR3 runs to 18 residues. DNA of the CDR3: TGTGCCAGCAGCAAATTGGGACTAGCGGGAGGGCTTCACTACGAGCAGTACGTC. Translating gives CASSKLGLAGGLHYEQYV.

This clonotype was observed at least ten times. V gene TRBV7-2 combines with J gene TRBJ2-1; the D call may be TRBD1 or TRBD2 (5 bases each). The CDR3 length is 18 residues. Germline V lookup: CDR1 SGHTA, CDR2 FQGNSA. V gave up 1 base and J gave up 6 bases, with 22 bases separating them. The CDR3 DNA follows: TGTGCCAGCAGCTTAGTTGGAAGAAGACTAAGGGGAACCAATGAGCAGTTCTTC. It translates to CASSLVGRRLRGTNEQFF.

This clonotype was detected ten times or more. V is TRBV20-1 and J is TRBJ2-4; no definite D call. CDR1 and CDR2 (germline): DFQATT, SNEGSKA (reference sequence). V lost 0 bases to trimming and J lost 0 bases, with 6 bases between them. This CDR3 region has 14 residues. CDR3 sequence (DNA): TGCAGTGCTAGAGATATTCTAGCCAAAAACATTCAGTACTTC. It specifies CSARDILAKNIQYF.

This clonotype was counted between two and nine times. J is TRBJ2-7 and V is TRBV19; possible D gene TRBD1, 6 bases. Germline lookup yields CDR1 LNHDA and CDR2 SQIVND (reference sequence). The CDR3 is made up of 13 amino acids. V lost 6 bases and J lost 2, with 11 bases in between. CDR3 nucleotides: TGTGCCAGTAGCCCAGGGACAACCTACGAGCAGTACGTC. Its translation is CASSPGTTYEQYV.

This clonotype has at least ten counts. V gene TRBV20-1 combines with J gene TRBJ1-1, with D possibly being TRBD1 (5 bases). V lost 0 bases, J lost 6 bases, and 8 bases lay in between. This CDR3 has 12 residues. Germline values: CDR1 DFQATT, CDR2 SNEGSKA (reference sequence). This CDR3 is CSAREGGAEAFF. The CDR3 DNA reads TGCAGTGCTAGAGAGGGGGGGGCTGAAGCTTTCTTT.

This clonotype has a handful of counts. This chain links TRBV29-1 with TRBJ1-2, with 12 nucleotides matching TRBD1. The trim removed 7 bases at V and 4 bases at J, leaving 4 bases unmatched. CDR1 and CDR2 from the germline V gene are SQVTM and ANQGSEA. The CDR3 has 13 amino acids. The CDR3 sequence: CSGTGQGAYGYTF. The CDR3 DNA reads as TGCAGCGGGACGGGACAGGGGGCCTATGGCTACACCTTC.

This clonotype was picked up many times. The chain has TRBV15 and TRBJ2-1, with D hard to call. CDR3 length: 13 residues. V shed 3 bases and J shed 4 bases, with 7 bases lying between them. Germline V gene lookup returns CDR1 LNHNV and CDR2 YYDKDF (reference sequence). CDR3 in amino acids: CATSSREYNEQFF. The CDR3 DNA is TGTGCCACCAGCAGTAGAGAGTACAATGAGCAGTTCTTC.

V and J are TRBV2 and TRBJ2-3; 9 bases are shared with TRBD1. The germline V gene encodes CDR1 SNHLY and CDR2 FYNNEI. CDR3 size: 17 residues. With V trimmed by 6 bases and J by 3 bases, 13 bases remained unmatched. The CDR3 coding sequence is TGTGCCAGCAGGGCGCCACCGGGACAGGGAGGGACAGATACGCAGTATTTT. Amino acid sequence: CASRAPPGQGGTDTQYF.

The chain carries TRBV11-1 and TRBJ2-3; unclear D gene. There are 14 residues in the CDR3. Per the germline V gene, CDR1 is SGHAT and CDR2 is FQDESV (reference sequence). Trimming left V 2 bases short and J 5 bases short, with 11 bases between. Here the CDR3 DNA reads TGTGCCAGCAGCTTACGGGCAGCTTTAGATACGCAGTATTTT. It translates to CASSLRAALDTQYF.